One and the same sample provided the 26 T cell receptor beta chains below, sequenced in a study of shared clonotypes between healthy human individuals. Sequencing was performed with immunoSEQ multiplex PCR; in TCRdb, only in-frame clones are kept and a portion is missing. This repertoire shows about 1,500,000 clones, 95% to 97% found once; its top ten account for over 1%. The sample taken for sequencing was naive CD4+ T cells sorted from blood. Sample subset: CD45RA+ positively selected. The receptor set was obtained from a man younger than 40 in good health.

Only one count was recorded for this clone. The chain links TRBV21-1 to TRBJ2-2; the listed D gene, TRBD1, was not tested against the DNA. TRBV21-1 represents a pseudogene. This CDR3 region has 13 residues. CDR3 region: CARRTNNTGELFF. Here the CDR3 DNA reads TGTGCCAGAAGGACAAATAACACCGGGGAGCTGTTTTTT.

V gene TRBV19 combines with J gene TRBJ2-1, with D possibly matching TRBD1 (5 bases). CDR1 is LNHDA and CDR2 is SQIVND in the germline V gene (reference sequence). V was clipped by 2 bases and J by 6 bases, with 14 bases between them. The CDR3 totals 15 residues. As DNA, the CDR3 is TGTGCCAGTAGTATACAGGGCCCACGAGGCAATGAGCAGTTCTTC. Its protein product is CASSIQGPRGNEQFF.

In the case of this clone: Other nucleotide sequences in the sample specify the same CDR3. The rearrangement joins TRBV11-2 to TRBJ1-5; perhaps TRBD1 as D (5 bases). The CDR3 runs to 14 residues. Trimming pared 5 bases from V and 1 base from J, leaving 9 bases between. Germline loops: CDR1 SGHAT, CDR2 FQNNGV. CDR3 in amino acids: CASSPRGSNQPQHF. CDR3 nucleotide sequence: TGTGCCAGCAGCCCCCGGGGGAGCAATCAGCCCCAGCATTTT.

Written as DNA, the CDR3 is TGCGCCAGCGGACCCGCAGCGGGAGGGCCGTATGAGCAGTTCTTC. Amino acid sequence: CASGPAAGGPYEQFF. The rearrangement joins TRBV5-1 to TRBJ2-1; 10 positions agree with TRBD2. V was pared by 7 bases and J by 8 bases, with 12 bases of the junction left unmatched. The CDR3 has 15 amino acids. The germline CDR1 and CDR2 sequences are SGHRS and YFSETQ.

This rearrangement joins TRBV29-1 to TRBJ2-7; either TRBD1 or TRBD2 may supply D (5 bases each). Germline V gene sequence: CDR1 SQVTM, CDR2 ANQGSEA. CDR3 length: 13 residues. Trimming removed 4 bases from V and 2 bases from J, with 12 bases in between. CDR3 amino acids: CSVGGGGPYEQYF. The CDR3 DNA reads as TGCAGCGTTGGGGGCGGAGGTCCCTACGAGCAGTACTTC.

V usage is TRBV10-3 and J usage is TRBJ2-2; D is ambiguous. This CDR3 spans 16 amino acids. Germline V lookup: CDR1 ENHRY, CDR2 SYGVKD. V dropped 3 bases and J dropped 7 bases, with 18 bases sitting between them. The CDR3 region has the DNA TGTGCCATCAGTGATGATCCGACAAGCCGAGGCGGGGAGCTGTTTTTT. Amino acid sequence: CAISDDPTSRGGELFF.

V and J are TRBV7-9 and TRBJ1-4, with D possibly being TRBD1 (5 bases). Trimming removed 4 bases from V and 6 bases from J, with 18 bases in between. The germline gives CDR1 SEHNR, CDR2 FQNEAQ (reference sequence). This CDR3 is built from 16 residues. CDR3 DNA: TGTGCCAGCAGCTATGTACTCCCCGCCAGGGATGAAAAACTGTTTTTT. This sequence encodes CASSYVLPARDEKLFF. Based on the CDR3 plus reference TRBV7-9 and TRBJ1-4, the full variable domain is DTGVSQNPRHKITKRGQNVTFRCDPISEHNRLYWYRQTLGQGPEFLTYFQNEAQLEKSRLLSDRFSAERPKGSFSTLEIQRTEQGDSAMYLCASSYVLPARDEKLFFGSGTQLSVL.

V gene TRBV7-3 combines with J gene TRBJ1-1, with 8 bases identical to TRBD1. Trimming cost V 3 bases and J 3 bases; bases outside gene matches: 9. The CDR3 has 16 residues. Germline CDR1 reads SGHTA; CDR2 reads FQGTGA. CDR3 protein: CASSLTTGVGHTEAFF. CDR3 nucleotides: TGTGCCAGCAGCTTGACGACAGGGGTGGGGCACACTGAAGCTTTCTTT. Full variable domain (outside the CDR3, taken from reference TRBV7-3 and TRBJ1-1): GAGVSQTPSNKVTEKGKYVELRCDPISGHTALYWYRQSLGQGPEFLIYFQGTGAADDSGLPNDRFFAVRPEGSVSTLKIQRTERGDSAVYLCASSLTTGVGHTEAFFGQGTRLTVV.

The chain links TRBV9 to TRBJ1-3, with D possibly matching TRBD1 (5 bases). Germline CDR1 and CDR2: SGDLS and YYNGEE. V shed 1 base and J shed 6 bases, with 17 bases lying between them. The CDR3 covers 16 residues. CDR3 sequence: CASSVLGEDWENTIYF. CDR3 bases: TGTGCCAGCAGCGTATTGGGGGAGGACTGGGAAAACACCATATATTTT. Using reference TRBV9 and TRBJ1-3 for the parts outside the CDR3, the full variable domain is DSGVTQTPKHLITATGQRVTLRCSPRSGDLSVYWYQQSLDQGLQFLIQYYNGEERAKGNILERFSAQQFPDLHSELNLSSLELGDSALYFCASSVLGEDWENTIYFGEGSWLTVV.

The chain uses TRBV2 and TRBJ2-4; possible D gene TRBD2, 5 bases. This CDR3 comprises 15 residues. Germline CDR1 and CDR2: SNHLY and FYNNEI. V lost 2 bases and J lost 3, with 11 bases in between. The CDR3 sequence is CASSEWEKGKNIQYF. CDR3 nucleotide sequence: TGTGCCAGCAGTGAATGGGAGAAAGGCAAAAACATTCAGTACTTC.

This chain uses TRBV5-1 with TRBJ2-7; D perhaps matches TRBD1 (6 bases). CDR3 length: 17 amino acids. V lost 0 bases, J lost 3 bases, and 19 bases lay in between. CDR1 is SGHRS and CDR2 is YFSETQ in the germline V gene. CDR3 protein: CASSLAGSTGSFYEQYF. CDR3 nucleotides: TGCGCCAGCAGCTTGGCAGGCTCAACAGGGTCTTTCTACGAGCAGTACTTC.

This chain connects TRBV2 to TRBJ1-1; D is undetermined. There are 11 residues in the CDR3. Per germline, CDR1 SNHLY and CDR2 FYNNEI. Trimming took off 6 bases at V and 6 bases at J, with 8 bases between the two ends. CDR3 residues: CASRPTSEAFF. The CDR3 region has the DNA TGTGCCAGCAGACCGACTTCTGAAGCTTTCTTT.

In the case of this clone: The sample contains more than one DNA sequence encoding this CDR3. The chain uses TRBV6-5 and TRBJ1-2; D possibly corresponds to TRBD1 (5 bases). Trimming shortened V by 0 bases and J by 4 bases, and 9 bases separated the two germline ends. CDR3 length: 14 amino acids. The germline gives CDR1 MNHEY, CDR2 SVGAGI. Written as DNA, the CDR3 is TGTGCCAGCAGTTACTCTACAGGAACCTATGGCTACACCTTC. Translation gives CASSYSTGTYGYTF.

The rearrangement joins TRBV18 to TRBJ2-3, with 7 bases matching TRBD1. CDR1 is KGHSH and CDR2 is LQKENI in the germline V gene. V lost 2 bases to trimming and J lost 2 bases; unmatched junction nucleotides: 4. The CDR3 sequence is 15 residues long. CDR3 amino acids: CASSPLDRSTDTQYF. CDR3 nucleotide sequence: TGTGCCAGCTCACCATTGGACAGGTCCACAGATACGCAGTATTTT.

The CDR3, as DNA: TGTGCCAGCAGCCCGGCTAGCGGAGCACGAAACAATGAGCAGTTCTTC. Translating it yields CASSPASGARNNEQFF. J is TRBJ2-1 and V is TRBV7-2; 7 bases match TRBD2. This CDR3 comprises 16 residues. J gave up 5 bases and V 5 bases, and 12 bases lay outside the gene matches. Germline V gene lookup returns CDR1 SGHTA and CDR2 FQGNSA. Full variable domain (remainder filled in from reference TRBV7-2 and TRBJ2-1): GAGVSQSPSNKVTEKGKDVELRCDPISGHTALYWYRQSLGQGLEFLIYFQGNSAPDKSGLPSDRFSAERTGGSVSTLTIQRTQQEDSAVYLCASSPASGARNNEQFFGPGTRLTVL.

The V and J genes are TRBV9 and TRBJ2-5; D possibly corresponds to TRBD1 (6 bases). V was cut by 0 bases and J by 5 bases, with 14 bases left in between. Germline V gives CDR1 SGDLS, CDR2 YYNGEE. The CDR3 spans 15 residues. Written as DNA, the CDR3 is TGTGCCAGCAGCGTAGGAAGGACAGCGCTGGAGACCCAGTACTTC. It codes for CASSVGRTALETQYF.

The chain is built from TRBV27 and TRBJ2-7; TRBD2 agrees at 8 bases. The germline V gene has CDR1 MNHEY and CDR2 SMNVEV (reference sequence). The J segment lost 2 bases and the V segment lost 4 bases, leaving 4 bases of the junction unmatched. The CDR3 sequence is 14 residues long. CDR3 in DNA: TGTGCCAGCAGTTCACCGGGAGGGGCCTACGAGCAGTACTTC. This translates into CASSSPGGAYEQYF.

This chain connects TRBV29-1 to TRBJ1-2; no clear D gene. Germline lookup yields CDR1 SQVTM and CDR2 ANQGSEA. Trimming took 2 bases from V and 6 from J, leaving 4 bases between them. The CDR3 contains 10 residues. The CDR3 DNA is TGCAGCGTTGAACGGAATGGCTACACCTTC. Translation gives CSVERNGYTF.

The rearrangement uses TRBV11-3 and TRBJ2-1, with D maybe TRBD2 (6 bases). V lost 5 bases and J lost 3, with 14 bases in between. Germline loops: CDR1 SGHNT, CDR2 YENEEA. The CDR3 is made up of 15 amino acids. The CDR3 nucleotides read TGTGCCAGCAGCCTCCACCCCGGGAGCTACAATGAGCAGTTCTTC. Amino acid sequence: CASSLHPGSYNEQFF.

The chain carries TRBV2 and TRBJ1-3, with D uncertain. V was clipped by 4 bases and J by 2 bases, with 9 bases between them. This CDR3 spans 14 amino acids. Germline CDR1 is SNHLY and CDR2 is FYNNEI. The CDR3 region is CASSVGRPGNTIYF. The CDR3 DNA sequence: TGTGCCAGCAGTGTGGGTCGTCCTGGAAACACCATATATTTT. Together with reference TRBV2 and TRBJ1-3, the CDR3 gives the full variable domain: EPEVTQTPSHQVTQMGQEVILRCVPISNHLYFYWYRQILGQKVEFLVSFYNNEISEKSEIFDDQFSVERPDGSNFTLKIRSTKLEDSAMYFCASSVGRPGNTIYFGEGSWLTVV.

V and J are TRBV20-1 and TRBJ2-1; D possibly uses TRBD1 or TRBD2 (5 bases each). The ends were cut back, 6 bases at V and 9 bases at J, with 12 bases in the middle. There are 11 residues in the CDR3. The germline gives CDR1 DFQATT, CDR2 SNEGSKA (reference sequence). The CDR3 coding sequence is TGCAGTGCCACAGGAGGTTTTGAGCAGTTCTTC. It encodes CSATGGFEQFF.

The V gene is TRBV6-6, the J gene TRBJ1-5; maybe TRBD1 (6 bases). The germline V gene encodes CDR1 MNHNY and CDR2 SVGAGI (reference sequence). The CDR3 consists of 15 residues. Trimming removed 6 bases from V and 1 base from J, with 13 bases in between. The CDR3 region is CASRVTGFSNQPQHF. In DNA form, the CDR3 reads TGTGCCAGCAGGGTTACAGGGTTCAGCAATCAGCCCCAGCATTTT.

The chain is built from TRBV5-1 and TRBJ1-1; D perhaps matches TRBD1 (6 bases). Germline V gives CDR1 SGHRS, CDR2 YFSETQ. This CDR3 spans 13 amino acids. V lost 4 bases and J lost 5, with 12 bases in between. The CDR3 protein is CASSRPGDTEAFF. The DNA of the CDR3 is TGCGCCAGCAGCAGACCAGGGGATACTGAAGCTTTCTTT.

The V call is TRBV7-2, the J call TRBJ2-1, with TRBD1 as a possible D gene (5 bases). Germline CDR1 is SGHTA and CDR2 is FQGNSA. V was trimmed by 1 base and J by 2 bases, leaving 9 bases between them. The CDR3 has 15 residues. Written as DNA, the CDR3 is TGTGCCAGCAGCTTAGAGGTGACAGCCTACAATGAGCAGTTCTTC. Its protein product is CASSLEVTAYNEQFF.

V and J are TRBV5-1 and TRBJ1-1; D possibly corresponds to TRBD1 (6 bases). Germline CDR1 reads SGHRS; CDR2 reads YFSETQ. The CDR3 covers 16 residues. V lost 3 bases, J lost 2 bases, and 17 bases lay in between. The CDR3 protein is CASSSQVGARNTEAFF. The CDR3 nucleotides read TGCGCCAGCAGCTCCCAAGTGGGGGCTAGAAACACTGAAGCTTTCTTT.

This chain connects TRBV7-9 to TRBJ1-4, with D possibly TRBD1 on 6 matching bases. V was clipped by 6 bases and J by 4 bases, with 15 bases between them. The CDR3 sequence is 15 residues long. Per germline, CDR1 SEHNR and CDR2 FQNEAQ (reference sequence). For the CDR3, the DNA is TGTGCCAGCAGTTCAGGGACACGCGTTAATGAAAAACTGTTTTTT. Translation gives CASSSGTRVNEKLFF.